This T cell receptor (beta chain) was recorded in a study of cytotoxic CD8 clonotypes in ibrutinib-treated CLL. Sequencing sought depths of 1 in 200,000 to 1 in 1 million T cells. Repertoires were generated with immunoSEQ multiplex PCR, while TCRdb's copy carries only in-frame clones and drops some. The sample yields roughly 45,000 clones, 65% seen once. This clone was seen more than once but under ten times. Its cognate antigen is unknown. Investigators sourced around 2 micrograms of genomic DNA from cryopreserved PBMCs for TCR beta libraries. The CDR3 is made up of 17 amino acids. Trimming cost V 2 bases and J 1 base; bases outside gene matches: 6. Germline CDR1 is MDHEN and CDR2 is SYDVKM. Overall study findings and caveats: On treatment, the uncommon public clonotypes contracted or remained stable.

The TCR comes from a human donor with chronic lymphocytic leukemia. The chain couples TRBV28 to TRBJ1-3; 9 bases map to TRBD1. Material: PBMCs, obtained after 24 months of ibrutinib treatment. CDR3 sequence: CASSLGTGPLSGNTIYF. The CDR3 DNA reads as TGTGCCAGCAGTTTAGGGACAGGGCCCCTTTCTGGAAACACCATATATTTT.